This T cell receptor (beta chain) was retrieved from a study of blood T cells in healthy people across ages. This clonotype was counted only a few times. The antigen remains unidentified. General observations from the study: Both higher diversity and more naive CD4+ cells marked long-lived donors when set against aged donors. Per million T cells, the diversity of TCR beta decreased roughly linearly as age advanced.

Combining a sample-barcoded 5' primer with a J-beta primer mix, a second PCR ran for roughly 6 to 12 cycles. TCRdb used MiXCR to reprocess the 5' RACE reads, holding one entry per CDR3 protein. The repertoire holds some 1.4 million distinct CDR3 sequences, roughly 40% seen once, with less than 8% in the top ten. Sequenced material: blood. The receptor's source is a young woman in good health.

The DNA for the CDR3 is TGTGCCAGCAGCCAAGGGGGACAGTACAATGAGCAGTTCTTC. This codes for CASSQGGQYNEQFF. This chain links TRBV3-1 with TRBJ2-1, with 7 bases lining up with TRBD1. The germline CDR1 and CDR2 sequences are LGHDT and YNNKEL (reference sequence). J was trimmed by 4 bases and V by 1 base; bases with no gene match: 1. This CDR3 has 14 residues.